This T cell receptor (beta chain) appears in the sequencing data of a study of T cell responses to AZD1222 COVID-19 vaccine. The CDR3 totals 15 residues. Trimming stripped 1 base from V and 6 bases from J, with 15 bases between. In germline, CDR1 is SNHLY, CDR2 FYNNEI. About this clone: As yet, its antigen is unknown.

Libraries were prepared by immunoSEQ multiplex PCR; TCRdb keeps only in-frame clonotypes and omits some of them. The sample lists about 210,000 clones, around 94% occurring once. Study-wide points: Baseline seropositivity characterized only six AZD1222 recipients. The reported proportion of spike-specific TCRs targeting unmutated variant regions was nearly half.

The TCR originated in an adult who received the MenACWY meningococcal vaccine as a control. The specimen comprised peripheral blood, sampled 28 days after the second dose of the MenACWY control vaccine. This chain links TRBV2 with TRBJ2-5; weak D call: TRBD2 (5 bases). The CDR3 nucleotides read TGTGCCAGCAGTGAAGGACGGGATACCGGGAAGACCCAGTACTTC. It is translated as CASSEGRDTGKTQYF. The full variable domain, its missing parts supplied by reference TRBV2 and TRBJ2-5, is EPEVTQTPSHQVTQMGQEVILRCVPISNHLYFYWYRQILGQKVEFLVSFYNNEISEKSEIFDDQFSVERPDGSNFTLKIRSTKLEDSAMYFCASSEGRDTGKTQYFGPGTRLLVL.